The T cell receptor (beta chain) described here comes from a study of shared clonotypes between healthy human individuals. In the naive CD8 group, cells lacked CD45RO and were positively selected for CCR7, so terminally differentiated effector memory CD45RA+ cells were left out. The CDR3 is made up of 12 amino acids. Trimming took 2 bases from V and 8 from J, leaving 10 bases between them. The germline gives CDR1 SGHDT, CDR2 YYEEEE. Profiling relied on immunoSEQ multiplex PCR, and the TCRdb table lists in-frame clones only, not all of them. The data show 650,000 to 800,000 clones, about 91% seen once.

The sample was naive CD8+ T cells sorted from blood. The clonotype was recovered from a man aged 30 to 39 in good health. This sequence joins TRBV5-6 and TRBJ1-1; no definite D call. CDR3: CASSLGDVEAFF. DNA of the CDR3: TGTGCCAGCAGCTTAGGAGATGTCGAAGCTTTCTTT.